A single sample gave rise to the 9 T cell receptor beta chains below, sequenced in a study of T cell responses to AZD1222 COVID-19 vaccine. Measured with immunoSEQ multiplex PCR; TCRdb has only the in-frame clones, and not every one. The sample lists over 70,000 clones; about 91% were seen once. The source was peripheral blood, collected 28 days after the second AZD1222 dose. These receptors originate from an adult who received the AZD1222 COVID-19 vaccine.

The chain has TRBV19 and TRBJ1-1; possibly TRBD1 for D (6 bases). V gave up 4 bases and J gave up 3 bases, with 15 bases separating them. This CDR3 has 15 amino acids. Germline assignment: CDR1 LNHDA and CDR2 SQIVND (reference sequence). The DNA of the CDR3 is TGTGCCAGTAGTAGGAGGGGGAGAGGGGACACTGAAGCTTTCTTT. It encodes CASSRRGRGDTEAFF.

The chain has TRBV6-6 and TRBJ2-2, with 7 bases aligning to TRBD2. The CDR3 runs 18 residues. Germline V gives CDR1 MNHNY, CDR2 SVGAGI (reference sequence). With V trimmed by 6 bases and J by 2 bases, 15 bases remained unmatched. The CDR3 is CASSRGTTKAANTGELFF. The CDR3 DNA follows: TGTGCCAGCAGCCGAGGGACTACAAAAGCGGCTAACACCGGGGAGCTGTTTTTT.

This chain links TRBV10-3 with TRBJ2-5, with 11 bases fitting TRBD2. Trimming took 6 bases from V and 2 from J; bases not matched to a gene: 8. This CDR3 region has 16 residues. The germline gives CDR1 ENHRY, CDR2 SYGVKD. CDR3 nucleotide sequence: TGTGCCATCAGCGCTTCGGGACTAGCGGATCAAGAGACCCAGTACTTC. Protein product: CAISASGLADQETQYF.

This chain uses TRBV3-1 (or the pseudogene TRBV3-2) with TRBJ1-6; D call uncertain. The CDR3 is 17 amino acids. CDR1 LGHDT and CDR2 YNNKEL come from the germline V gene (reference sequence). The V gene lost 1 base and the J gene lost 1 base, with 11 bases spanning the gap. CDR3 sequence (DNA): TGTGCCAGCAGCCAAGGGTGGCCCTCATCCTATAATTCACCCCTCCACTTT. Amino acids: CASSQGWPSSYNSPLHF.

The gene calls are TRBV27 and TRBJ1-1; 7 bases fit TRBD1. This CDR3 comprises 14 residues. Germline V gives CDR1 MNHEY, CDR2 SMNVEV (reference sequence). Trimming took 4 bases from V and 5 from J; bases not matched to a gene: 7. This chain's CDR3 is CASSSSGGWTEAFF. The CDR3 coding sequence is TGTGCCAGCAGTTCCTCAGGGGGTTGGACTGAAGCTTTCTTT.

V usage is TRBV30 and J usage is TRBJ2-1, with TRBD2 identical over 7 bases. The CDR3 runs 16 residues. Trimming at V came to 5 bases and at J to 0 bases, leaving 10 bases not matched to a gene. Germline V gene lookup returns CDR1 GTSNPN and CDR2 SVGIG (reference sequence). DNA of the CDR3: TGTGCCTGGGGCCGCCGGGGGGTGCGCTCCTACAATGAGCAGTTCTTC. Translation: CAWGRRGVRSYNEQFF. Full variable domain (remainder filled in from reference TRBV30 and TRBJ2-1): SQTIHQWPATLVQPVGSPLSLECTVEGTSNPNLYWYRQAAGRGLQLLFYSVGIGQISSEVPQNLSASRPQDRQFILSSKKLLLSDSGFYLCAWGRRGVRSYNEQFFGPGTRLTVL.

Written as DNA, the CDR3 is TGTGCCAGCTCACGTTCGGGGGCCGAAACGAACACCGGGGAGCTGTTTTTT. It yields the protein CASSRSGAETNTGELFF. This chain links TRBV18 with TRBJ2-2; D tentatively reads TRBD1 or TRBD2 (6 bases each). Germline V gene data show CDR1 as KGHSH and CDR2 as LQKENI. This CDR3 has 17 residues. Trimming removed 4 bases at V and 0 bases at J, with 15 bases between.

This clone appeared a single time. The gene calls are TRBV4-1 and TRBJ1-1, with D hard to call. Germline values: CDR1 MGHRA, CDR2 YSYEKL. The CDR3 is 18 amino acids. V dropped 0 bases and J dropped 3 bases, with 20 bases sitting between them. CDR3 amino acids: CASSQEPTAFGSHTEAFF. The CDR3 DNA reads TGCGCCAGCAGCCAAGAACCCACCGCATTCGGATCGCACACTGAAGCTTTCTTT.

The V and J genes are TRBV6-2 or TRBV6-3 and TRBJ2-7; tentative D call: TRBD2 (5 bases). CDR1 and CDR2 from the germline V gene are MNHEY and SVGEGT. Between the trimmed V and J ends, which lost 6 bases and 6 bases, there was a span of 15 bases. CDR3 length: 13 amino acids. CDR3 sequence: CASSPRPRGEQYF. The CDR3 DNA follows: TGTGCCAGCAGCCCCCGCCCCCGGGGCGAGCAGTACTTC.